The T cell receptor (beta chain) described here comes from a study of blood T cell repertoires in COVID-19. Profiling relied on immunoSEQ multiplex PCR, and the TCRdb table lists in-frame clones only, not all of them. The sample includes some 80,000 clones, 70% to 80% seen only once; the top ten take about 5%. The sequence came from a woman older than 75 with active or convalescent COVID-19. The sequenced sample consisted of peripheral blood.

The CDR3 is CASSLGHPIDGYTF. The DNA for the CDR3 is TGTGCCAGCAGCCTGGGACACCCAATAGATGGCTACACCTTC. V gene TRBV7-9 combines with J gene TRBJ1-2; TRBD1 might be the D (6 bases). Trimming removed 5 bases at V and 6 bases at J, with 16 bases between. The CDR3 consists of 14 residues. CDR1 is SEHNR, CDR2 FQNEAQ, per germline (reference sequence).